The clone carrying this T cell receptor (beta chain) was counted between two and nine times. The antigen remains unidentified. CDR1 DFQATT and CDR2 SNEGSKA come from the germline V gene (reference sequence). This CDR3 is 16 amino acids long. V was pared by 5 bases and J by 2 bases, with 9 bases of the junction left unmatched. This sample was included in a study of T cells in Graves' hyperthyroidism and ophthalmopathy. Overall study findings and caveats: Median prediction lead before ophthalmopathy onset was 6.5 to 7 months with the model.

The source material, RNA transcripts, was used to amplify TCR beta CDR3 regions. First-round RT-PCR targeting the TCR CDR3 was performed with the HTBI primer set. TCRdb re-called the multiplex PCR reads through MiXCR, storing one row per CDR3 protein. This sample has about 600,000 distinct CDR3 sequences; about 14% occur once, and the top ten carry 9.5% to 15%. The clonotype originates from a woman between 50 and 59 years old with Graves' ophthalmopathy. The rearrangement uses TRBV20-1 and TRBJ2-3, with TRBD2 matching over 11 bases. What was sequenced was blood. The CDR3 nucleotides read TGCAGTGCTGGCCGGACTAGCGGGTCGAACACAGATACGCAGTATTTT. The encoded protein is CSAGRTSGSNTDTQYF.